The clone carrying this TCR beta chain was seen many times. The entry originates in a study of T-cell reconstitution after alpha-beta-depleted transplantation in children. V was pared by 5 bases and J by 9 bases, with 15 bases of the junction left unmatched. This CDR3 contains 17 residues. CDR1 and CDR2 (germline): SGHNT, YYREEE (reference sequence). Construction of the TCRbeta library involved unique molecular identifiers. One entry per CDR3 protein results from TCRdb running MiXCR on the PCR reads. Here the sample spans about 240,000 distinct CDR3 sequences, about 12% being singletons. This sequence was found in a human donor who donated a stem cell graft to a child with acute lymphoblastic leukemia. Material: PBMCs from the stem cell graft donor, obtained from the stem cell graft. This chain connects TRBV5-4 to TRBJ2-1; 12 nucleotides align to TRBD2. For the CDR3, the DNA is TGTGCCAGCAGTCCCGGACTAGCGGGACAAGCTTCGGGTGAGCAGTTCTTC. This encodes CASSPGLAGQASGEQFF.